The 21 T cell receptor beta chains below all came from one sample that was sequenced in a study of PD-1 blockade in classical Hodgkin lymphoma. Each of the patients experienced relapse following autologous stem cell transplantation, and their brentuximab vedotin exposure differed. Thawed PBMCs were subjected to magnetic negative selection, which yielded isolated CD8+ T cells. Profiling relied on immunoSEQ multiplex PCR, and the TCRdb table lists in-frame clones only, not all of them. The table records about 30,000 clones, about 86% of them present only once. The specimen comprised CD8+ T cells from blood, sampled at baseline. The source is a human donor with classical Hodgkin lymphoma.

The J gene is TRBJ1-1, the V gene TRBV6-5; D not resolved. The CDR3 covers 14 residues. The V gene's germline CDR1 is MNHEY and CDR2 SVGAGI. Trimming removed 0 bases from V and 6 bases from J, with 11 bases in between. CDR3 region: CASSYSGGTSEAFF. CDR3 DNA: TGTGCCAGCAGTTACTCAGGTGGTACATCTGAAGCTTTCTTT.

This clone occurred a few times. This chain uses TRBV25-1 with TRBJ1-2; D unclear. V lost 1 base to trimming and J lost 2 bases, with 8 bases between them. Germline V gene sequence: CDR1 MGHDK, CDR2 SYGVNS. CDR3 size: 14 residues. CDR3 in DNA: TGTGCCAGCAGTGAATCGGGTCCGAACTATGGCTACACCTTC. Translating gives CASSESGPNYGYTF.

For the CDR3, the DNA is TGTGCCAGCAGCTCGCCCCAGCGGGAGGGCCACCAAGAGACCCAGTACTTC. Protein product: CASSSPQREGHQETQYF. This chain uses TRBV7-9 with TRBJ2-5; 10 bases match TRBD2. Trimming at V came to 4 bases and at J to 0 bases, leaving 8 bases not matched to a gene. The V gene's germline CDR1 is SEHNR and CDR2 FQNEAQ (reference sequence). The CDR3 is 17 residues long.

J is TRBJ2-7 and V is TRBV11-2; the D gene is possibly TRBD1 (5 bases). The ends were cut back, 1 base at V and 3 bases at J, with 10 bases in the middle. Germline V gene sequence: CDR1 SGHAT, CDR2 FQNNGV. The CDR3 runs to 14 residues. CDR3 DNA: TGTGCCAGCAGCTTAGCACAGGTTAGCTACGAGCAGTACTTC. Its translation is CASSLAQVSYEQYF.

The V call is TRBV25-1, the J call TRBJ2-5, with D maybe TRBD2 (7 bases). The CDR3 covers 16 residues. The V and J ends lost 1 base and 1 base respectively, with 13 bases between them. In germline, CDR1 is MGHDK, CDR2 SYGVNS. Written as DNA, the CDR3 is TGTGCCAGCAGTGAATTTTGGGAGGGGGGCCAAGAGACCCAGTACTTC. This translates into CASSEFWEGGQETQYF.

The rearrangement joins TRBV9 to TRBJ1-2; D remains unclear. The CDR3 runs to 13 residues. Per germline, CDR1 SGDLS and CDR2 YYNGEE. The V and J ends lost 3 bases and 6 bases respectively, with 12 bases between them. The CDR3 sequence is CASSGRDLDGYTF. CDR3 bases: TGTGCCAGCAGCGGGAGGGATCTGGATGGCTACACCTTC.

The rearrangement links TRBV10-3 to TRBJ1-5; no clear D. Looked up from germline, CDR1 is ENHRY and CDR2 is SYGVKD. V dropped 4 bases and J dropped 6 bases, with 13 bases sitting between them. The CDR3 loop spans 14 amino acids. The CDR3 spells CAISVKGYGQPQHF. Here the CDR3 DNA reads TGTGCCATCAGTGTTAAGGGTTACGGTCAGCCCCAGCATTTT.

This clone was recorded once. The CDR3 is CASRQTNSYEQYF. CDR3 DNA: TGTGCCAGCAGACAGACTAACTCCTACGAGCAGTACTTC. The rearrangement joins TRBV2 to TRBJ2-7; D is possibly TRBD2 (5 bases). The CDR3 runs 13 residues. Trimming took 6 bases from V and 0 from J, leaving 9 bases between them. The germline gives CDR1 SNHLY, CDR2 FYNNEI.

V gene TRBV5-6 combines with J gene TRBJ2-2; 8 bases are shared with TRBD1. CDR1 and CDR2 from the germline V gene are SGHDT and YYEEEE. The CDR3 extends over 17 amino acids. The V and J ends lost 0 bases and 4 bases, in that order; junction bases with no gene match: 8. CDR3 sequence (DNA): TGTGCCAGCAGCTTGGTCCCAGGACAGGGAATCACCGGGGAGCTGTTTTTT. Amino acids: CASSLVPGQGITGELFF. The variable domain in full, with the rest retrieved from reference TRBV5-6 and TRBJ2-2, is DAGVTQSPTHLIKTRGQQVTLRCSPKSGHDTVSWYQQALGQGPQFIFQYYEEEERQRGNFPDRFSGHQFPNYSSELNVNALLLGDSALYLCASSLVPGQGITGELFFGEGSRLTVL.

The rearrangement joins TRBV27 to TRBJ2-4; 7 nucleotides match TRBD1. The CDR3 is 16 amino acids. V lost 5 bases to trimming and J lost 6 bases; unmatched junction nucleotides: 13. CDR1 is MNHEY and CDR2 is SMNVEV in the germline V gene (reference sequence). CDR3 region: CASSLTGWLVGNIQYF. The CDR3 DNA reads TGTGCCAGCAGTCTGACAGGGTGGCTAGTGGGAAACATTCAGTACTTC.

This clone was observed a handful of times. This rearrangement joins TRBV5-1 to TRBJ2-7, with no clear D. The CDR3 covers 13 residues. Trimming left V 1 base short and J 4 bases short, with 9 bases between. CDR1 is SGHRS and CDR2 is YFSETQ in the germline V gene. CDR3 amino acids: CASSLQSRYEQYF. The CDR3 DNA is TGCGCCAGCAGCTTGCAATCTCGTTACGAGCAGTACTTC. Supplemented by reference TRBV5-1 and TRBJ2-7, the full variable domain reads KAGVTQTPRYLIKTRGQQVTLSCSPISGHRSVSWYQQTPGQGLQFLFEYFSETQRNKGNFPGRFSGRQFSNSRSEMNVSTLELGDSALYLCASSLQSRYEQYFGPGTRLTVT.

The V call is TRBV5-1, the J call TRBJ1-1; the D gene is possibly TRBD1 (5 bases). This CDR3 spans 12 amino acids. V was shortened by 4 bases and J by 6 bases, with 10 bases between the two germline ends. Germline V gene data show CDR1 as SGHRS and CDR2 as YFSETQ. The CDR3 region has the DNA TGCGCCAGCAGCACGCAGGGCCCTGAAGCTTTCTTT. This translates into CASSTQGPEAFF.

The chain combines TRBV7-9 with TRBJ1-1, with 7 bases matching TRBD1. Germline lookup yields CDR1 SEHNR and CDR2 FQNEAQ (reference sequence). V shed 3 bases and J 6 bases; nucleotides not matched to a gene: 10. The CDR3 has 15 residues. CDR3 in amino acids: CASSLVQGVNAEAFF. CDR3 in DNA: TGTGCCAGCAGCTTGGTTCAGGGGGTTAACGCTGAAGCTTTCTTT.

The chain links TRBV5-1 to TRBJ2-7, with a weak D call TRBD2 (5 bases). The CDR3 totals 15 residues. CDR1 is SGHRS, CDR2 YFSETQ, per germline. Trimming took off 3 bases at V and 3 bases at J, with 16 bases between the two ends. CDR3 sequence (DNA): TGCGCCAGCAGCTCCTACGATTTCGAGGGCTACGAGCAGTACTTC. It yields the protein CASSSYDFEGYEQYF. Filled out from reference TRBV5-1 and TRBJ2-7, the complete variable domain reads KAGVTQTPRYLIKTRGQQVTLSCSPISGHRSVSWYQQTPGQGLQFLFEYFSETQRNKGNFPGRFSGRQFSNSRSEMNVSTLELGDSALYLCASSSYDFEGYEQYFGPGTRLTVT.

V usage is TRBV9 and J usage is TRBJ2-1, with 10 bases identical to TRBD2. The CDR3 runs to 12 residues. The germline V gene has CDR1 SGDLS and CDR2 YYNGEE. Losses at the gene ends were 4 bases for V and 14 bases for J; bases not matched to a gene: 6. The CDR3 region is CASSPPGTSEFF. CDR3 nucleotide sequence: TGTGCCAGCAGCCCCCCCGGGACTAGCGAGTTCTTC.

For the CDR3, the DNA is TGTGCCAGCAGCTCGTCCTTTGAGCAGTTCTTC. Amino acid sequence: CASSSSFEQFF. The rearrangement uses TRBV7-9 and TRBJ2-1; D is uncertain. The germline CDR1 and CDR2 sequences are SEHNR and FQNEAQ (reference sequence). The V gene lost 4 bases and the J gene lost 9 bases, with 7 bases spanning the gap. The CDR3 is 11 residues long.

The V call is TRBV28, the J call TRBJ1-5, with TRBD1 matching over 7 bases. From germline, CDR1 is MDHEN and CDR2 SYDVKM. CDR3 length: 14 amino acids. Trimming removed 6 bases from V and 5 bases from J; junction bases left unmatched: 7. The CDR3 loop is CASSLTGWDQPQHF. The CDR3, as DNA: TGTGCCAGCAGCTTGACAGGGTGGGATCAGCCCCAGCATTTT.

About this clone itself: At one boundary the junction diverges from the germline segment, which might be a read error. The rearrangement joins TRBV19 to TRBJ2-2; 8 bases map to TRBD1. Germline-derived CDR1 and CDR2 are LNHDA and SQIVND (reference sequence). The CDR3 has 15 residues. The CDR3 reads CASSTGGANTGELFF. The CDR3 nucleotides read TGTGCCAGTAGTACAGGGGGCGCGAACACCGGGGAGTTGTTTTTT.

CDR3 nucleotides: TGCAGTGCTAGGGAACCCCTGGGCTACACCTTC. Protein: CSAREPLGYTF. V gene TRBV20-1 combines with J gene TRBJ1-2, with D unresolved. Germline assignment: CDR1 DFQATT and CDR2 SNEGSKA (reference sequence). Trimming left V 3 bases short and J 8 bases short, with 10 bases between. This CDR3 has 11 amino acids.

In its sample, this clone was seen once. The chain recombines TRBV27 with TRBJ2-1, with 8 bases matching TRBD2. Germline-derived CDR1 and CDR2 are MNHEY and SMNVEV (reference sequence). The CDR3 sequence is 16 residues long. Unmatched junction bases numbered 6, after V lost 0 bases and J lost 5 bases. CDR3 nucleotides: TGTGCCAGCAGTTTATCAGCGGGAGAGGTTGACAATGAGCAGTTCTTC. As protein: CASSLSAGEVDNEQFF.

J is TRBJ2-1 and V is TRBV30; no definite D call. Trimming left V 7 bases short and J 4 bases short, with 8 bases between. The CDR3 consists of 11 residues. Germline CDR1 GTSNPN, CDR2 SVGIG (reference sequence). This CDR3 reads CASDEYNEQFF. DNA for the CDR3: TGTGCCTCAGACGAGTACAATGAGCAGTTCTTC.